What follows are 8 T cell receptor beta chains derived from one specimen sequenced in a study of metastatic and nonmetastatic thyroid tumors. With MiXCR, TCRdb called clones anew from the PCR reads. The sample shows tens of thousands of clones, 15% of them seen only once. Thyroid surgery was performed in patients who had received no treatment beforehand. The specimen was blood. Receptors were obtained from a male donor with papillary thyroid cancer or a benign thyroid nodule (not recorded which). Some clones in this sample may be carry-over from other donors' samples.

There are many counts of this clone. This rearrangement joins TRBV4-1 to TRBJ2-1; D gene unclear. Germline CDR1 reads MGHRA; CDR2 reads YSYEKL. V was trimmed by 3 bases and J by 3 bases, leaving 15 bases between them. The CDR3 extends over 16 amino acids. The CDR3: CASSQSPQRGYNEQFF. The CDR3 nucleotides are TGCGCCAGCAGCCAGTCCCCCCAGCGCGGCTACAATGAGCAGTTCTTC.

Comments on this clone: An end of the junction differs from the germline gene, which may be a read error. V is TRBV6-2 or TRBV6-3 and J is TRBJ2-3; D uncertain. Germline-derived CDR1 and CDR2 are MNHEY and SVGEGT. The CDR3 spans 11 residues. CDR3 sequence: CASSYVYTQYF. CDR3 sequence (DNA): TGTGCCAGCAGTTACGTGTATACTCAGTATTTT.

The V call is TRBV15, the J call TRBJ2-7, with D maybe TRBD1 (5 bases). From germline, CDR1 is LNHNV and CDR2 YYDKDF (reference sequence). This CDR3 is 14 amino acids long. The V and J ends lost 3 bases and 0 bases respectively, with 9 bases between them. CDR3 region: CATSRDISSYEQYF. CDR3 bases: TGTGCCACCAGCAGGGACATCAGCTCCTACGAGCAGTACTTC. Complete variable domain (other parts from reference TRBV15 and TRBJ2-7): DAMVIQNPRYQVTQFGKPVTLSCSQTLNHNVMYWYQQKSSQAPKLLFHYYDKDFNNEADTPDNFQSRRPNTSFCFLDIRSPGLGDTAMYLCATSRDISSYEQYFGPGTRLTVT.

In this sample, this clone turned up many times. The chain recombines TRBV9 with TRBJ2-7, with TRBD2 identical over 9 bases. V shed 1 base and J 0 bases; nucleotides not matched to a gene: 2. The CDR3 spans 15 residues. The V gene's germline CDR1 is SGDLS and CDR2 YYNGEE. The CDR3 here is CASSVSGGSSYEQYF. The CDR3 DNA is TGTGCCAGCAGCGTAAGCGGGGGGAGCTCCTACGAGCAGTACTTC.

Many counts were recorded for this clone. The chain has TRBV11-2 and TRBJ2-1; the D is unclear. This CDR3 spans 16 amino acids. The germline V and J ends were trimmed by 5 bases and 0 bases, with 14 bases remaining between them. Germline V gene sequence: CDR1 SGHAT, CDR2 FQNNGV. Written as DNA, the CDR3 is TGTGCCAGCAGCCCCGATCCTATTGGCTCCTACAATGAGCAGTTCTTC. Its translation is CASSPDPIGSYNEQFF.

This clone was counted ten times or more. The rearrangement joins TRBV6-5 to TRBJ2-3, with D possibly matching TRBD2 (6 bases). The CDR3 totals 15 residues. Trimming removed 2 bases at V and 1 base at J, with 10 bases between. The germline gives CDR1 MNHEY, CDR2 SVGAGI. The CDR3 nucleotides are TGTGCCAGCAGTTACGAGTCGGGAGGCACAGATACGCAGTATTTT. It encodes CASSYESGGTDTQYF.

With respect to this clone: A much larger clone differs from this one at a single base, so this may be a read error. The chain recombines TRBV3-1 with TRBJ2-5, with TRBD1 matching over 7 bases. Trimming at V came to 6 bases and at J to 9 bases, leaving 10 bases not matched to a gene. The CDR3 has 13 residues. The germline gives CDR1 LGHDT, CDR2 YNNKEL (reference sequence). The CDR3 is CASSRGTVVAQYF. The CDR3 DNA sequence: TGTGCCAGCAGTAGGGGGACAGTCGTGGCCCAGTACTTC.

This clone was counted at least ten times. J is TRBJ2-1 and V is TRBV10-3; 12 bases map to TRBD1. The trim removed 7 bases at V and 10 bases at J, leaving 11 bases unmatched. Germline assignment: CDR1 ENHRY and CDR2 SYGVKD. CDR3 length equals 15 residues. The CDR3 DNA sequence: TGTGCCATCACCAGGGGACAGGGGGCGGGTGGGGAGCAGTTCTTC. Translated, it gives CAITRGQGAGGEQFF.